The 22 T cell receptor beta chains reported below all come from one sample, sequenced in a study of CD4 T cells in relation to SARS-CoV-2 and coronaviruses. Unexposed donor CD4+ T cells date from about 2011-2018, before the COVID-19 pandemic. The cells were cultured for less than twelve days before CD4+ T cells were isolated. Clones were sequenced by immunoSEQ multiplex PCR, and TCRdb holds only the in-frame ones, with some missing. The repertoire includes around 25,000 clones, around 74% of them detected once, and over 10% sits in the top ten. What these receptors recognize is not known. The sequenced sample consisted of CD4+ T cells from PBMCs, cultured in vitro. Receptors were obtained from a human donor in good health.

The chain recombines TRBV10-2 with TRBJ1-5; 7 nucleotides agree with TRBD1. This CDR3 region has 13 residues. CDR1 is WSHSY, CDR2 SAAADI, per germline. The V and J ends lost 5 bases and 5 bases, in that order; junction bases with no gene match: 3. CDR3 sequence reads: CASSYTGDQPQHF. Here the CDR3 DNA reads TGCGCCAGCAGTTACACAGGGGATCAGCCCCAGCATTTT.

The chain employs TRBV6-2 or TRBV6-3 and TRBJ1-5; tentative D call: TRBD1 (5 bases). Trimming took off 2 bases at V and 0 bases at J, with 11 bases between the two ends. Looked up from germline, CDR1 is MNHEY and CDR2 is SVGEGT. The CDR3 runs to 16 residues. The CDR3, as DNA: TGTGCCAGCAGTTACCTGGACAAAAATAGCAATCAGCCCCAGCATTTT. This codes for CASSYLDKNSNQPQHF.

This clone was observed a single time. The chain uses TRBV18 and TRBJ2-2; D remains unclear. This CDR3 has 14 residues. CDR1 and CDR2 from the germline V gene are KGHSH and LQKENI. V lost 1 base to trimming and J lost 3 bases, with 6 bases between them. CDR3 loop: CASSPRQDTGELFF. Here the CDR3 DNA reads TGTGCCAGCTCACCACGCCAGGACACCGGGGAGCTGTTTTTT.

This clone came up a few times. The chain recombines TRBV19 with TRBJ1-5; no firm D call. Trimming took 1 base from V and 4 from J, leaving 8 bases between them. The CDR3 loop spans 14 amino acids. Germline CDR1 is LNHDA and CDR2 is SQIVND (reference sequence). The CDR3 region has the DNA TGTGCCAGTAGTATAGTCTGGGGAAATCAGCCCCAGCATTTT. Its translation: CASSIVWGNQPQHF.

The CDR3 nucleotides are TGCGCCAGCAGCTTCCAGACAGGGGGTACGAGCGAGCAGTACTTC. This translates into CASSFQTGGTSEQYF. The chain employs TRBV5-1 and TRBJ2-7; 9 nucleotides align to TRBD1. In germline, CDR1 is SGHRS, CDR2 YFSETQ. The V and J ends lost 2 bases and 6 bases, in that order; junction bases with no gene match: 9. The CDR3 loop spans 15 amino acids.

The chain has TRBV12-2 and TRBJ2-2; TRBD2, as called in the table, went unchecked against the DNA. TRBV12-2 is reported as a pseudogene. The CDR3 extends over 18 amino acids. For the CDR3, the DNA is TGTGCAAGTCGCTCTGGACTAGCGGGAGGGCCGGGCACCGGGGAGCTGTTTTTT. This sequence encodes CASRSGLAGGPGTGELFF.

The CDR3 nucleotides are TGTGCCAGCAGTTATTCGGCGGGAGGGCCGACCGAGCAGTACTTC. Amino acids: CASSYSAGGPTEQYF. The J gene is TRBJ2-7, the V gene TRBV6-5; 9 bases map to TRBD2. This CDR3 contains 15 residues. Germline loops: CDR1 MNHEY, CDR2 SVGAGI. Germline trimming cut 3 bases from V and 6 bases from J; bases unmatched to any gene: 9.

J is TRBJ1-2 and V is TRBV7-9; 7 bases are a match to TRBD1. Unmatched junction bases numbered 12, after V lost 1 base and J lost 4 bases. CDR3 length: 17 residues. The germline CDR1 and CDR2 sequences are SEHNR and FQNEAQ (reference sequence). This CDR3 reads CASSLVTSTGVGYGYTF. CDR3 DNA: TGTGCCAGCAGCTTAGTTACCTCTACAGGGGTTGGCTATGGCTACACCTTC.

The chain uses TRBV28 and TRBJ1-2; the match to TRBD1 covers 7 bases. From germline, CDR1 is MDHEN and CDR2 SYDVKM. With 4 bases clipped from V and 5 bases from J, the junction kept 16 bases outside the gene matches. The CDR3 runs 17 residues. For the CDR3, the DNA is TGTGCCAGCAGTTCAACGGACAGGAGCGGATTAGGTTATGGCTACACCTTC. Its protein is CASSSTDRSGLGYGYTF.

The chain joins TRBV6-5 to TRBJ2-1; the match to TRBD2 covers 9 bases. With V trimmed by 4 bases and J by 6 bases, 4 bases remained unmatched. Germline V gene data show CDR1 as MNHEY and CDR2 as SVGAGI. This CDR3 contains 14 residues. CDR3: CASSLGLAGNEQFF. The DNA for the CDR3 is TGTGCCAGCAGTTTGGGACTAGCCGGCAATGAGCAGTTCTTC.

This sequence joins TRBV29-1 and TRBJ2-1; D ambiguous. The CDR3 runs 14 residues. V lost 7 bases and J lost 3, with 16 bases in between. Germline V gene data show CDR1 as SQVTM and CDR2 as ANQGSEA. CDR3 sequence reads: CSALSSSGYNEQFF. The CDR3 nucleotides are TGCAGCGCCCTTTCCTCGTCGGGCTACAATGAGCAGTTCTTC.

CDR3 residues: CASSSYSGSGRNEQFF. The CDR3 bases are TGTGCCAGCAGTTCCTACTCGGGTAGCGGGAGGAATGAGCAGTTCTTC. This chain uses TRBV6-5 with TRBJ2-1, with 10 positions matching TRBD2. With 4 bases clipped from V and 7 bases from J, the junction kept 10 bases outside the gene matches. Germline V gene data show CDR1 as MNHEY and CDR2 as SVGAGI. CDR3 length: 16 residues.

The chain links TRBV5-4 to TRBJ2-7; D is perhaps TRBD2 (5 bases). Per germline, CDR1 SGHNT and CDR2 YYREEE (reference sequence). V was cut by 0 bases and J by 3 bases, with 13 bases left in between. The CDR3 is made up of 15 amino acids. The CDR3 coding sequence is TGTGCCAGCAGCTTGGGGGCTAGCTCTAGCTACGAGCAGTACTTC. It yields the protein CASSLGASSSYEQYF.

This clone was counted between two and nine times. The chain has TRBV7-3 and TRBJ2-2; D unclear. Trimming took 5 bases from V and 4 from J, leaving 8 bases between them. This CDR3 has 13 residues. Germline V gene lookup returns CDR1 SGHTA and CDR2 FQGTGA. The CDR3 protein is CASSLPGTGELFF. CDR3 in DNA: TGTGCCAGCAGCCTCCCGGGCACCGGGGAGCTGTTTTTT.

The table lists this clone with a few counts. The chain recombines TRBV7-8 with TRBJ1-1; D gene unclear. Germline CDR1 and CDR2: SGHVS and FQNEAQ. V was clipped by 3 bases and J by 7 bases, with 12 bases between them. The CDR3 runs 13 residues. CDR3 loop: CASSFRQAGEAFF. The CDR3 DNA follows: TGTGCCAGCAGCTTTCGGCAGGCCGGTGAAGCTTTCTTT.

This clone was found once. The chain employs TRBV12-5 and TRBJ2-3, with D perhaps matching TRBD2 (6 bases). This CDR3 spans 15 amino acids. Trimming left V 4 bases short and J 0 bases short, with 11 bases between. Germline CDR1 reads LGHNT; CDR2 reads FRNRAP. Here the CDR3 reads CASGSGLHSTDTQYF. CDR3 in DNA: TGTGCTAGTGGTTCGGGACTTCACAGCACAGATACGCAGTATTTT.

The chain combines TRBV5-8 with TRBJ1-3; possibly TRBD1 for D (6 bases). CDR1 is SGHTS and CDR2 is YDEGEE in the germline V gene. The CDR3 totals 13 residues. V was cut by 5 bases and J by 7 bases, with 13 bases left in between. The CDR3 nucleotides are TGTGCCAGCAGACTGGAGGGGGTGAACACCATATATTTT. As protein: CASRLEGVNTIYF.

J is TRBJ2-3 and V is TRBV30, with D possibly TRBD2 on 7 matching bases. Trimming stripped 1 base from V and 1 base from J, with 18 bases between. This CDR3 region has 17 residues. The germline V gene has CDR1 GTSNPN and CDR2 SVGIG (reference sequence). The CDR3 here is CAWSGAGVGARTDTQYF. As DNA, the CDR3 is TGTGCCTGGAGTGGTGCGGGAGTGGGGGCCCGCACAGATACGCAGTATTTT.

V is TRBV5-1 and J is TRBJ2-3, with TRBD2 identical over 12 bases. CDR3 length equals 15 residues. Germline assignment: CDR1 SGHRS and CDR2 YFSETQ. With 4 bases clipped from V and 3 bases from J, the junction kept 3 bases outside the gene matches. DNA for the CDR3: TGCGCCAGCAGCGCGACTAGCGGGAGTACAGATACGCAGTATTTT. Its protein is CASSATSGSTDTQYF.

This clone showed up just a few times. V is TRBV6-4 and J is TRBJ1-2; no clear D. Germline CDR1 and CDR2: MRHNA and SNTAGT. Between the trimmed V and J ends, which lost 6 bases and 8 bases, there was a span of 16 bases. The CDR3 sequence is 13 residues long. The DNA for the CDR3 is TGTGCCAGCAGCCCGGGAGGTTGGCGCGGCTACACCTTC. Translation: CASSPGGWRGYTF.

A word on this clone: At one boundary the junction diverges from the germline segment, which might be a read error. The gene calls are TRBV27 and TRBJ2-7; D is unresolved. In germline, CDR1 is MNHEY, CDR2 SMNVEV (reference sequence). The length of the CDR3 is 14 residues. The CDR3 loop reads CASRPARNSNEQYF. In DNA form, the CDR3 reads TGTGCCAGCAGGCCTGCAAGAAACTCCAACGAGCAGTACTTC.

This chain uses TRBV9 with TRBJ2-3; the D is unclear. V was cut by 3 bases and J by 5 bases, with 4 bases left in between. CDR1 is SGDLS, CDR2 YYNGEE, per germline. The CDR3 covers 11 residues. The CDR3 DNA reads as TGTGCCAGCAGCGAGAGAGATACGCAGTATTTT. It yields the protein CASSERDTQYF.